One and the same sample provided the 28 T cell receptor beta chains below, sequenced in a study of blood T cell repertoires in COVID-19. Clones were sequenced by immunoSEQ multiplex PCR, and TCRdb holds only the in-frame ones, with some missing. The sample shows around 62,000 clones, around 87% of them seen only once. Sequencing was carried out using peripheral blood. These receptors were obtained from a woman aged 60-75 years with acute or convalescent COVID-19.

The CDR3 loop reads CASSQGQWETQYF. For the CDR3, the DNA is TGTGCCAGCAGCCAGGGCCAGTGGGAGACCCAGTACTTC. This chain links TRBV3-1 (or the pseudogene TRBV3-2) with TRBJ2-5, with D unclear. V lost 3 bases to trimming and J lost 5 bases, with 10 bases between them. CDR3 length: 13 residues. Looked up from germline, CDR1 is LGHDT and CDR2 is YNNKEL (reference sequence).

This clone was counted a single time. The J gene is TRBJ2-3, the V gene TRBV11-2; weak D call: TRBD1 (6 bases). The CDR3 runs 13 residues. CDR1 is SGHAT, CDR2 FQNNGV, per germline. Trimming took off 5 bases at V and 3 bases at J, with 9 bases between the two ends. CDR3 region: CASSRQVTDTQYF. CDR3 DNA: TGTGCCAGCAGCCGACAGGTGACAGATACGCAGTATTTT.

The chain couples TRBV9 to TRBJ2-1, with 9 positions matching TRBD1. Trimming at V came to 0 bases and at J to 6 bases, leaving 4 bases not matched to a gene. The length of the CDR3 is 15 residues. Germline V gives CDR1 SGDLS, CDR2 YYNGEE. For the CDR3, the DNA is TGTGCCAGCAGCGTAGAGGGACAGGGAAGCAATGAGCAGTTCTTC. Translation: CASSVEGQGSNEQFF.

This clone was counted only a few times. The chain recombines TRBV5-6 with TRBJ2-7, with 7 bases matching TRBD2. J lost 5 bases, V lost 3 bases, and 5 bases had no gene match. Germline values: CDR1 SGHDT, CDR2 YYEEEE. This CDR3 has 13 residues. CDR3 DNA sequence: TGTGCCAGCAGCTCCGTCCGGGGGGACGAGCAGTACGTC. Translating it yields CASSSVRGDEQYV.

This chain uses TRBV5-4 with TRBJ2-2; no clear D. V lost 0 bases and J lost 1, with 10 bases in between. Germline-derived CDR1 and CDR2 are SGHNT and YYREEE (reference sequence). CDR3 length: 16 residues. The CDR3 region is CASSLGLVLNTGELFF. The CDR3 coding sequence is TGTGCCAGCAGCTTGGGGCTAGTCCTGAACACCGGGGAGCTGTTTTTT.

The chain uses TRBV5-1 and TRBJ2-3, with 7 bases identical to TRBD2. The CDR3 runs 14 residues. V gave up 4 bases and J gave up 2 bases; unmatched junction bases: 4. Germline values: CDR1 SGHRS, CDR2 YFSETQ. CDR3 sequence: CASSPSGFTDTQYF. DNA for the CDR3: TGCGCCAGCAGCCCTAGCGGTTTCACAGATACGCAGTATTTT.

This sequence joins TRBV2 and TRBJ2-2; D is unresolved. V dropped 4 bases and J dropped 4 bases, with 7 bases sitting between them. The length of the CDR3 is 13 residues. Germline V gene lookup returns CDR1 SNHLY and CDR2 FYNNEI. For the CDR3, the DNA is TGTGCCAGCAGTGTCCTAATCACCGGGGAGCTGTTTTTT. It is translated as CASSVLITGELFF.

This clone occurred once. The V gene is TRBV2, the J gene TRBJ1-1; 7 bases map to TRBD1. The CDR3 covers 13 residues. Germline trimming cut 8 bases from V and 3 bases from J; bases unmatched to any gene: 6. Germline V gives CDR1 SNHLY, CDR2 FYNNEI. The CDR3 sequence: CASLRGLDTEAFF. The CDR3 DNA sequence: TGTGCCAGCCTGAGGGGGCTGGACACTGAAGCTTTCTTT.

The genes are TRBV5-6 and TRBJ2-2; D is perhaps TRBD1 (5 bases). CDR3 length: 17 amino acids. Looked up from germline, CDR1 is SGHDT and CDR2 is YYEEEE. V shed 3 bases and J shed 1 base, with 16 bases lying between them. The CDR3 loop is CASSSDTISQNTGELFF. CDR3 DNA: TGTGCCAGCAGCTCGGACACGATAAGTCAGAACACCGGGGAGCTGTTTTTT.

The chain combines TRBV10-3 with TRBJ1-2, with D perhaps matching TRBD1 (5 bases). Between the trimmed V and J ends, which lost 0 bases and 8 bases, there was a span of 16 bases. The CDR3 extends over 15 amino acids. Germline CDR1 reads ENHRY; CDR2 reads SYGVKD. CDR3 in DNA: TGTGCCATCAGTGAGTCTGCGGACAACTTAAACGGCTACACCTTC. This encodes CAISESADNLNGYTF.

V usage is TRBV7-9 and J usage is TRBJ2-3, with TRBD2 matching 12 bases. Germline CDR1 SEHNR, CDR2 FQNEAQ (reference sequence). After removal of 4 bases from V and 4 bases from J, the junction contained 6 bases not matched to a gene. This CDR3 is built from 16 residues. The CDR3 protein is CASSSPTSGSADTQYF. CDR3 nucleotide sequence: TGTGCCAGCAGCTCTCCGACTAGCGGGAGTGCAGATACGCAGTATTTT.

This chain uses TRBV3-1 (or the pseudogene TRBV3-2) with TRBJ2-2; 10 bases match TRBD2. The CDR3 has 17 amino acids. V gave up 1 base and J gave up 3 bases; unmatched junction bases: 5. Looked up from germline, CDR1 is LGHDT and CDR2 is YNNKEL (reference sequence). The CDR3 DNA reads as TGTGCCAGCAGCCAAGTCGTTAGCGGGGGGTACACCGGGGAGCTGTTTTTT. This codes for CASSQVVSGGYTGELFF.

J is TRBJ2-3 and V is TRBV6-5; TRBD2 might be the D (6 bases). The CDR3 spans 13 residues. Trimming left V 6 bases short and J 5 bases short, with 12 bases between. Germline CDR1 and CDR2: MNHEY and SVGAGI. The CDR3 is CASRGTFQDTQYF. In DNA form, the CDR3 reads TGTGCCAGCAGAGGGACTTTTCAAGATACGCAGTATTTT.

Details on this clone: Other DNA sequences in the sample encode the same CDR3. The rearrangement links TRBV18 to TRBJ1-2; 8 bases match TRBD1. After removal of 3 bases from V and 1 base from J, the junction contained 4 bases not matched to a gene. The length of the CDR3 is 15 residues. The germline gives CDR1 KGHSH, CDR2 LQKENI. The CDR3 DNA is TGTGCCAGCTCACCCGACAGGGGCAATAACTATGGCTACACCTTC. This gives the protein CASSPDRGNNYGYTF. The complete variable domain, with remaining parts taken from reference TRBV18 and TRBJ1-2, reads NAGVMQNPRHLVRRRGQEARLRCSPMKGHSHVYWYRQLPEEGLKFMVYLQKENIIDESGMPKERFSAEFPKEGPSILRIQQVVRGDSAAYFCASSPDRGNNYGYTFGSGTRLTVV.

The CDR3 loop reads CASSYLADNEQFF. CDR3 nucleotide sequence: TGTGCCAGCAGTTACCTAGCCGACAATGAGCAGTTCTTC. The chain employs TRBV6-2 or TRBV6-3 and TRBJ2-1; D perhaps matches TRBD2 (5 bases). The CDR3 loop spans 13 amino acids. V dropped 2 bases and J dropped 5 bases, with 7 bases sitting between them. Germline assignment: CDR1 MNHEY and CDR2 SVGEGT.

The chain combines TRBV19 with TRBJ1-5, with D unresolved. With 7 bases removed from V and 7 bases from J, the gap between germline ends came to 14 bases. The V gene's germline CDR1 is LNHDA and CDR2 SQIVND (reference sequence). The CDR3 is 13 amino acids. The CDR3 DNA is TGTGCCAGTAAGGGCGGGAAAGGACAGCCCCAGCATTTT. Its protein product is CASKGGKGQPQHF.

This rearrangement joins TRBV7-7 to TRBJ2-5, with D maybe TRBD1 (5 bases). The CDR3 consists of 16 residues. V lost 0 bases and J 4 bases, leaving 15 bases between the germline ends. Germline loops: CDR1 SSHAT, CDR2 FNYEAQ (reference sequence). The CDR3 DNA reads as TGTGCCAGCAGCTTAGCGTGGGCAGGGAAGGGAGAGACCCAGTACTTC. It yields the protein CASSLAWAGKGETQYF.

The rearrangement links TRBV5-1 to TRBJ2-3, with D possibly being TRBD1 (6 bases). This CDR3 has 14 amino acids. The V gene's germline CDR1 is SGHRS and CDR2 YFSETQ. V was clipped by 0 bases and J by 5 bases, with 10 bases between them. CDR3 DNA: TGCGCCAGCAGCTTGGGGGGGCAACTAGATACGCAGTATTTT. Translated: CASSLGGQLDTQYF. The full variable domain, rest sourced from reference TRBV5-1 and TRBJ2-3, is KAGVTQTPRYLIKTRGQQVTLSCSPISGHRSVSWYQQTPGQGLQFLFEYFSETQRNKGNFPGRFSGRQFSNSRSEMNVSTLELGDSALYLCASSLGGQLDTQYFGPGTRLTVL.

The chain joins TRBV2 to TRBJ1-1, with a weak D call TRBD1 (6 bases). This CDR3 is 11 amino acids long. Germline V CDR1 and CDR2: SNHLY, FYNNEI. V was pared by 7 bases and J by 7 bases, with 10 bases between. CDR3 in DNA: TGTGCCAGCAACGGACAGCTTGAAGCTTTCTTT. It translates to CASNGQLEAFF.

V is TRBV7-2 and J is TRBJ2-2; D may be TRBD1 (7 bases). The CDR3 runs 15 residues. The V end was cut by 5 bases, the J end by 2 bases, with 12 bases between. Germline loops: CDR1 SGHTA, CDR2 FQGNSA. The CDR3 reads CASSPRDRNTGELFF. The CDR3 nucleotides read TGTGCCAGCAGCCCGCGGGACAGAAACACCGGGGAGCTGTTTTTT. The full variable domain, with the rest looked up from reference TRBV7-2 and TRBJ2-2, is GAGVSQSPSNKVTEKGKDVELRCDPISGHTALYWYRQSLGQGLEFLIYFQGNSAPDKSGLPSDRFSAERTGGSVSTLTIQRTQQEDSAVYLCASSPRDRNTGELFFGEGSRLTVL.

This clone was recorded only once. The CDR3 DNA reads as TGTGCCAGCAGACGCGACAGGGACTCGTACGAGCAGTACGTC. Translated, it gives CASRRDRDSYEQYV. V is TRBV6-6 and J is TRBJ2-7, with a tentative D call TRBD1 (7 bases). The CDR3 extends over 14 amino acids. Germline lookup yields CDR1 MNHNY and CDR2 SVGAGI (reference sequence). V was cut by 6 bases and J by 4 bases, with 16 bases left in between.

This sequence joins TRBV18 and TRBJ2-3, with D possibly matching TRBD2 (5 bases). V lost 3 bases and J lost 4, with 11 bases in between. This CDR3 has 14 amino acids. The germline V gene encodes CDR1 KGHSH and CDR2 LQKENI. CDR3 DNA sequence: TGTGCCAGCTCACCCCTCGAGGGTTCAGATACGCAGTATTTT. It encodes CASSPLEGSDTQYF.

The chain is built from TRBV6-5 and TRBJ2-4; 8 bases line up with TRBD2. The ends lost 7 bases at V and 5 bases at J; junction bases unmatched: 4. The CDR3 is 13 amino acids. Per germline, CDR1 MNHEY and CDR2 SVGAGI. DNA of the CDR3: TGTGCCAGCAACAACGGGAGGGAAAACATTCAGTACTTC. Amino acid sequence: CASNNGRENIQYF.

CDR3 in amino acids: CASSLGLAGGLGELFF. DNA of the CDR3: TGCGCCAGCAGCCTCGGACTAGCGGGGGGGCTCGGGGAGCTGTTTTTT. V and J are TRBV10-1 and TRBJ2-2, with TRBD2 matching over 15 bases. The V gene's germline CDR1 is WNHNN and CDR2 SYGVQD (reference sequence). V was clipped by 6 bases and J by 7 bases; unmatched bases: 6. The CDR3 is 16 amino acids.

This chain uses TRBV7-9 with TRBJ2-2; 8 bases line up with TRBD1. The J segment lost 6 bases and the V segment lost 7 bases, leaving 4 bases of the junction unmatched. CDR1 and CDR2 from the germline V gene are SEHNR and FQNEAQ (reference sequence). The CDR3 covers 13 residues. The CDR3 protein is CASNRGLAGELFF. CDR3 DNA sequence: TGTGCCAGCAACAGGGGGTTAGCCGGGGAGCTGTTTTTT.

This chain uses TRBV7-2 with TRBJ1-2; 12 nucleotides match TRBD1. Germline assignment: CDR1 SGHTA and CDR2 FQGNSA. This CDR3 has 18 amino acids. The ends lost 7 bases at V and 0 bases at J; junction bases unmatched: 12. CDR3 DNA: TGTGCCAGCACAGAATCCGGGACAGGGGGCTCTTCTAACTATGGCTACACCTTC. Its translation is CASTESGTGGSSNYGYTF.

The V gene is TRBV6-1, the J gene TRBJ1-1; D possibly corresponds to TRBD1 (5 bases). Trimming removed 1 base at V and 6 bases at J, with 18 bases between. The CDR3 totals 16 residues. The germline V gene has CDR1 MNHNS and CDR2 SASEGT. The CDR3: CASSEGPGRALAEAFF. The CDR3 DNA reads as TGTGCCAGCAGTGAAGGCCCCGGCAGGGCGTTGGCTGAAGCTTTCTTT.

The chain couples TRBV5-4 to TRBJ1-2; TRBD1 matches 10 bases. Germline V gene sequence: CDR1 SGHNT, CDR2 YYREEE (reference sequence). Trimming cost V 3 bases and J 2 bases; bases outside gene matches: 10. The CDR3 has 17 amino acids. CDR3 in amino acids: CASSSGTGEIGNYGYTF. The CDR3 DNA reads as TGTGCCAGCAGCTCCGGGACAGGGGAAATTGGGAACTATGGCTACACCTTC.